These T cell receptor beta chains were read from a single sample in a study of vaccination effects on CD4 cells after COVID-19. Here immunoSEQ multiplex PCR was the method, and the copy in TCRdb shows in-frame clones only, minus some. The table records tens of thousands of clones, 73% of them present only once. No antigen has been assigned to these receptors. The input for sequencing was CD4+ T cells from PBMCs cultured with a peptide pool, taken before COVID-19 vaccination. The receptor source for this set is a human donor who had a prior SARS-CoV-2 infection. Each CDR3 is given with its conserved first and last residue. The order of the fields is V gene, J gene, D gene, CDR3 length, clone size, CDR3 DNA, CDR3 protein. A D gene is named only where the DNA matches it firmly. The size of a clone is reported for some rows only, either as once, few or many, or as a class for expanded clones.

V: TRBV9
J: TRBJ2-3
D: TRBD1
length: 13
size: -
DNA: TGTGCCAGCAGCCAGGGGGTCACAGATACGCAGTATTTT
CDR3: CASSQGVTDTQYF

V: TRBV2
J: TRBJ2-7
D: -
length: 13
size: -
DNA: TGTGCCAGCAGTGTGTCAGGGATGGGGGAGCAGTACTTC
CDR3: CASSVSGMGEQYF

V: TRBV11-2
J: TRBJ2-5
D: -
length: 14
size: -
DNA: TGTGCCAGCAGCTTAGGCCTAGCAATTGGGACCCAGTACTTC
CDR3: CASSLGLAIGTQYF

V: TRBV19
J: TRBJ1-2
D: TRBD1
length: 15
size: -
DNA: TGTGCCAGTAGCAGACAGGGCTCGATGGGCTATGGCTACACCTTC
CDR3: CASSRQGSMGYGYTF

V: TRBV2
J: TRBJ1-5
D: -
length: 15
size: -
DNA: TGTGCCAGCAATATGGGACAAAGCCTAAATCAGCCCCAGCATTTT
CDR3: CASNMGQSLNQPQHF

V: TRBV4-1
J: TRBJ1-6
D: -
length: 14
size: -
DNA: TGCGCCAGCAGCCAAGATTGGGGGGATTCACCCCTCCACTTT
CDR3: CASSQDWGDSPLHF

V: TRBV30
J: TRBJ2-3
D: TRBD2
length: 15
size: -
DNA: TGTGCCTGGAATGGGCTAGCGGATAGCACAGATACGCAGTATTTT
CDR3: CAWNGLADSTDTQYF

V: TRBV7-9
J: TRBJ1-3
D: -
length: 18
size: -
DNA: TGTGCCAGCAGCATATACTCCCCCGGGCCGTACTCTGGAAACACCATATATTTT
CDR3: CASSIYSPGPYSGNTIYF

V: TRBV28
J: TRBJ2-5
D: -
length: 16
size: -
DNA: TGTGCCAGCAGTCGGGGACGGGGGGCGGCCCAAGAGACCCAGTACTTC
CDR3: CASSRGRGAAQETQYF

V: TRBV5-4
J: TRBJ2-5
D: -
length: 14
size: -
DNA: TGTGCCAGCAGCTTGGAGGGCAGGAGAGAGACCCAGTACTTC
CDR3: CASSLEGRRETQYF

V: TRBV24-1
J: TRBJ2-3
D: -
length: 15
size: few
DNA: TGTGCCACCAGTGATAAGACAGAACCCCTAGATACGCAGTATTTT
CDR3: CATSDKTEPLDTQYF

V: TRBV7-7
J: TRBJ2-5
D: -
length: 15
size: -
DNA: TGTGCTAGCAGCGCCGGGCCCCAGGGACAAGAGACCCAGTACTTC
CDR3: CASSAGPQGQETQYF

V: TRBV2
J: TRBJ2-7
D: TRBD2
length: 14
size: -
DNA: TGTGCCAGCAGGCGGACTAGCGTGTCCTACGAGCAGTACTTC
CDR3: CASRRTSVSYEQYF

V: TRBV5-5
J: TRBJ1-2
D: TRBD1
length: 14
size: -
DNA: TGTGCCAGCAGCTATCAAGGGACAGGGGTTGGCTACACCTTC
CDR3: CASSYQGTGVGYTF

V: TRBV5-4
J: TRBJ2-7
D: TRBD1
length: 15
size: -
DNA: TGTGCCAGCAGCCGTCGGACAGGGAGCGCCGACGAGCAGTACTTC
CDR3: CASSRRTGSADEQYF

V: TRBV5-4
J: TRBJ2-1
D: TRBD2
length: 14
size: -
DNA: TGTGCCAGCAGCTCGACTAGCGGGAGTAATGAGCAGTTCTTC
CDR3: CASSSTSGSNEQFF

V: TRBV30
J: TRBJ2-5
D: TRBD2
length: 14
size: -
DNA: TGTGCCTGGACACGAGGACTAGCGGGAGAGACCCAGTACTTC
CDR3: CAWTRGLAGETQYF

V: TRBV4-2
J: TRBJ1-1
D: TRBD1
length: 17
size: -
DNA: TGTGCCAGCAGCCAAGAACAGGGGAGGGGGATGAACACTGAAGCTTTCTTT
CDR3: CASSQEQGRGMNTEAFF

V: TRBV4-1
J: TRBJ1-1
D: TRBD1
length: 16
size: once
DNA: TGCGCCAGCAGCCAAGCGACAGGGGGTTATATACTCGAAGCTTTCTTT
CDR3: CASSQATGGYILEAFF

V: TRBV2
J: TRBJ1-5
D: -
length: 13
size: -
DNA: TGTGCCAGCAGCCAAACTTATTATCAGCCCCAGCATTTT
CDR3: CASSQTYYQPQHF

V: TRBV28
J: TRBJ1-4
D: TRBD1
length: 16
size: -
DNA: TGTGCCAGCAGGACCGGACAGACAGGGGGCTTCGAAAAACTGTTTTTT
CDR3: CASRTGQTGGFEKLFF

V: TRBV25-1
J: TRBJ2-1
D: -
length: 14
size: -
DNA: TGTGCCAGCAGTCCTGGCCTGATGGAAGTTGAGCAGTTCTTC
CDR3: CASSPGLMEVEQFF

V: TRBV10-3
J: TRBJ1-5
D: -
length: 14
size: -
DNA: TGTGCCATCAGTGACCAGGGAGAGAATCAGCCCCAGCATTTT
CDR3: CAISDQGENQPQHF

V: TRBV6-1
J: TRBJ1-6
D: -
length: 15
size: once
DNA: TGTGCCAGCAGTGAAGTTCCGACGGAAAATTCACCCCTCCACTTT
CDR3: CASSEVPTENSPLHF

V: TRBV19
J: TRBJ1-5
D: TRBD1
length: 14
size: -
DNA: TGTGCCAGTAGTAGGGCAGGGGGAAATCAGCCCCAGCATTTT
CDR3: CASSRAGGNQPQHF

V: TRBV5-4
J: TRBJ1-1
D: -
length: 14
size: -
DNA: TGTGCCAGCAGCTTGGCGTCACAGAACACTGAAGCTTTCTTT
CDR3: CASSLASQNTEAFF

V: TRBV7-2
J: TRBJ1-2
D: -
length: 14
size: -
DNA: TGTGCCAGCAGCTTAGTGCCAGCGGAATATGGCTACACCTTC
CDR3: CASSLVPAEYGYTF

V: TRBV5-6
J: TRBJ2-1
D: -
length: 15
size: -
DNA: TGTGCCAGCAGCTTGGCTCCTTACTCCTACAATGAGCAGTTCTTC
CDR3: CASSLAPYSYNEQFF

V: TRBV7-3
J: TRBJ2-3
D: -
length: 15
size: -
DNA: TGTGCCAGCAGCTTAACTGGGGGAAGCACAGATACGCAGTATTTT
CDR3: CASSLTGGSTDTQYF

V: TRBV18
J: TRBJ2-2
D: -
length: 14
size: -
DNA: TGTGCCAGCTCACCACCCAGTAACACCGGGGAGCTGTTTTTT
CDR3: CASSPPSNTGELFF

V: TRBV5-4
J: TRBJ2-7
D: TRBD1
length: 15
size: few
DNA: TGTGCCAGCAGCTTAGACAGGGGGGGGTTTTACGAGCAGTACTTC
CDR3: CASSLDRGGFYEQYF

V: TRBV28
J: TRBJ2-7
D: -
length: 14
size: -
DNA: TGTGCCAGCAGTTTATCTTCAGCTCTCTACGAGCAGTACTTC
CDR3: CASSLSSALYEQYF

V: TRBV2
J: TRBJ2-3
D: TRBD2
length: 16
size: once
DNA: TGTGCCAGCAGTTTCTTGGGTAGCGGGACTGTAGATACGCAGTATTTT
CDR3: CASSFLGSGTVDTQYF

V: TRBV5-6
J: TRBJ1-6
D: TRBD1
length: 15
size: -
DNA: TGTGCCAGCGGGCCAATGACAGGGGGCGGATCACCCCTCCACTTT
CDR3: CASGPMTGGGSPLHF

V: TRBV7-2
J: TRBJ1-6
D: TRBD1
length: 16
size: -
DNA: TGTGCCAGCAGCCACCGGGACAGGGGGCTGAATTCACCCCTCCACTTT
CDR3: CASSHRDRGLNSPLHF

V: TRBV3-1/TRBV3-2
J: TRBJ2-1
D: TRBD2
length: 14
size: -
DNA: TGTGCCAGCAGCCAAGCGGCTAGCGGGGGTTCATTGTTCTTC
CDR3: CASSQAASGGSLFF

V: TRBV5-1
J: TRBJ2-5
D: -
length: 12
size: -
DNA: TGCGCCAGCAGCCCAGAACTCGGAACCCAGTACTTC
CDR3: CASSPELGTQYF

V: TRBV4-3
J: TRBJ2-1
D: -
length: 13
size: -
DNA: TGCGCCAGCAGCCAAAGCTCCTACAATGAGCAGTTCTTC
CDR3: CASSQSSYNEQFF

V: TRBV5-1
J: TRBJ2-5
D: -
length: 15
size: -
DNA: TGCGCCAGCAGCATATTACGGACAGAACAAGAGACCCAGTACTTC
CDR3: CASSILRTEQETQYF

V: TRBV11-2
J: TRBJ2-7
D: -
length: 16
size: -
DNA: TGTGCCAGCAGCTCGCCAACAGGGACCTATACCTACGAGCAGTACTTC
CDR3: CASSSPTGTYTYEQYF

V: TRBV19
J: TRBJ2-7
D: TRBD1
length: 15
size: -
DNA: TGTGCCAGTAGTAAAACAGGGGATAGCTCCTACGAGCAGTACTTC
CDR3: CASSKTGDSSYEQYF

V: TRBV7-3
J: TRBJ2-7
D: -
length: 14
size: few
DNA: TGTGCCAGCAGCCCAGGGCGCGGGAACTACGAGCAGTACTTC
CDR3: CASSPGRGNYEQYF